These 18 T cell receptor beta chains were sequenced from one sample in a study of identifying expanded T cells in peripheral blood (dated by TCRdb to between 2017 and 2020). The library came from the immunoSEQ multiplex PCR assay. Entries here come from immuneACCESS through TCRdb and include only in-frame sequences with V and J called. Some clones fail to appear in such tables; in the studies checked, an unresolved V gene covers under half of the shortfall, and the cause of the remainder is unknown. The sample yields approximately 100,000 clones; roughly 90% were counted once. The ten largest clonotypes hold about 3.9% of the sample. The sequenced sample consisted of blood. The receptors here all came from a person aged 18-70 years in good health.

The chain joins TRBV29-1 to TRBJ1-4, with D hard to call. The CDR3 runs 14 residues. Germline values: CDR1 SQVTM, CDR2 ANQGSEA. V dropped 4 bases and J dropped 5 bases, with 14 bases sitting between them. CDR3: CSVGRTPPNEKLFF. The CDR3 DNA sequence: TGCAGCGTTGGTCGGACCCCTCCAAATGAAAAACTGTTTTTT.

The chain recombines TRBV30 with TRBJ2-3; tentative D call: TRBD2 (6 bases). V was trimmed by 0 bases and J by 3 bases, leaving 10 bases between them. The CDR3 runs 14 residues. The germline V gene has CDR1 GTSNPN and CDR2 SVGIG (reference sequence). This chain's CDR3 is CAWSVGGGTDTQYF. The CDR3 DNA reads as TGTGCCTGGAGTGTGGGTGGGGGGACAGATACGCAGTATTTT. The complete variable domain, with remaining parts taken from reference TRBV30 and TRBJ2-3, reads SQTIHQWPATLVQPVGSPLSLECTVEGTSNPNLYWYRQAAGRGLQLLFYSVGIGQISSEVPQNLSASRPQDRQFILSSKKLLLSDSGFYLCAWSVGGGTDTQYFGPGTRLTVL.

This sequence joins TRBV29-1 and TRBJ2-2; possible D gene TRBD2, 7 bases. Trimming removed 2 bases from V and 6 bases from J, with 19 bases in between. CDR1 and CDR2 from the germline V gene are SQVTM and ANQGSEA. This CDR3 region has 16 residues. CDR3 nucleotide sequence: TGCAGCGTTGAAATCCCGTGGGGGGGCCCCCCCGGGGAGCTGTTTTTT. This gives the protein CSVEIPWGGPPGELFF.

The CDR3 sequence: CASSQRIYGYTF. The CDR3 nucleotides read TGTGCCAGCAGTCAAAGAATCTATGGCTACACCTTC. The J gene is TRBJ1-2, the V gene TRBV28; unclear D gene. Between the trimmed V and J ends, which lost 5 bases and 4 bases, there was a span of 8 bases. The CDR3 has 12 residues. In germline, CDR1 is MDHEN, CDR2 SYDVKM.

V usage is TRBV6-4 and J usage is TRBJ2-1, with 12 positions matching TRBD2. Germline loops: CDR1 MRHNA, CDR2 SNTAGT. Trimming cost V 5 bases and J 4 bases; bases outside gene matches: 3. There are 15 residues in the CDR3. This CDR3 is CASSPTSGGYNEQFF. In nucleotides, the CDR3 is TGTGCCAGCAGTCCTACTAGCGGGGGGTACAATGAGCAGTTCTTC.

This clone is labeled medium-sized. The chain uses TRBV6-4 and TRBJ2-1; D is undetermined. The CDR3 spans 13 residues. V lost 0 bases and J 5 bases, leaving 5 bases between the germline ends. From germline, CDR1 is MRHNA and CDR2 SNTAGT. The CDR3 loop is CASSDSGNNEQFF. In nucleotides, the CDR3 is TGTGCCAGCAGTGACTCAGGGAACAATGAGCAGTTCTTC.

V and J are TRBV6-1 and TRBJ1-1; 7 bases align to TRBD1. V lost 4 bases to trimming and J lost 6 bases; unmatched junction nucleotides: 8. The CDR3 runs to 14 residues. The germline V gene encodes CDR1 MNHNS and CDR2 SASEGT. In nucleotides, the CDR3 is TGTGCCAGCAGTGCTATTGACAGGGAGGCTGAAGCTTTCTTT. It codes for CASSAIDREAEAFF.

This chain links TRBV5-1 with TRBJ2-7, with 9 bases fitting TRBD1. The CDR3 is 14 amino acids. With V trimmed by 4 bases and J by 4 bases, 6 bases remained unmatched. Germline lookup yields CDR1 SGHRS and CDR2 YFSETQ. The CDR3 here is CASSTGTGLYEQYF. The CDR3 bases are TGCGCCAGCAGCACAGGGACAGGGCTTTACGAGCAGTACTTC.

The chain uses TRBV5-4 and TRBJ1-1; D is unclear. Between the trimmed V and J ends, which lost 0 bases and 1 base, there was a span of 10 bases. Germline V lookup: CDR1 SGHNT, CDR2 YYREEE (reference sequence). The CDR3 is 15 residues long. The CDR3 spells CASSLVGISNTEAFF. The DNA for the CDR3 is TGTGCCAGCAGCTTGGTAGGGATCTCGAACACTGAAGCTTTCTTT.

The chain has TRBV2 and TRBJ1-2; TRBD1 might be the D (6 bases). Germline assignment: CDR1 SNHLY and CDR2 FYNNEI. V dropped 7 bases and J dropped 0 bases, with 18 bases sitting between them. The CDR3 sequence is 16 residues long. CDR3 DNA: TGTGCCAGCACGGGCCCCTGGACAGAGACTAACTATGGCTACACCTTC. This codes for CASTGPWTETNYGYTF. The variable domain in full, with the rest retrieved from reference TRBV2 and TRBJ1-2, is EPEVTQTPSHQVTQMGQEVILRCVPISNHLYFYWYRQILGQKVEFLVSFYNNEISEKSEIFDDQFSVERPDGSNFTLKIRSTKLEDSAMYFCASTGPWTETNYGYTFGSGTRLTVV.

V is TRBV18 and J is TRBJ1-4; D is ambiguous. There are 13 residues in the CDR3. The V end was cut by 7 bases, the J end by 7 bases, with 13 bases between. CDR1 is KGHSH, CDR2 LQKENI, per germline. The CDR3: CASLLPGGEKLFF. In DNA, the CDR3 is TGTGCCAGCTTACTCCCGGGTGGTGAAAAACTGTTTTTT.

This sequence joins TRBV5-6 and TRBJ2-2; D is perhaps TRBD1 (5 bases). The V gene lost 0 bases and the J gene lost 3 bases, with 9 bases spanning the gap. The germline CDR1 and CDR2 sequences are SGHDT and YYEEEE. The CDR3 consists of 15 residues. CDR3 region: CASSLATRDTGELFF. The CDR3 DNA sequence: TGTGCCAGCAGCTTGGCTACCAGGGACACCGGGGAGCTGTTTTTT.

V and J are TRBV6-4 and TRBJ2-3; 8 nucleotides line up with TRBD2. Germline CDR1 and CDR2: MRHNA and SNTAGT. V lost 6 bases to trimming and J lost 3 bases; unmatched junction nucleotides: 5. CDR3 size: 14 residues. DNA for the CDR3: TGTGCCAGCAGCCGGGAGGGCGCAACAGATACGCAGTATTTT. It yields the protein CASSREGATDTQYF.

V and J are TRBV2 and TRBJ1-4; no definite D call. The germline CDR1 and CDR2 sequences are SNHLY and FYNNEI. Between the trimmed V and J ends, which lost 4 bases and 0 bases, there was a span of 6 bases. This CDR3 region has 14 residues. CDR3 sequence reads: CASSGFATNEKLFF. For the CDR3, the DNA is TGTGCCAGCAGTGGGTTTGCAACTAATGAAAAACTGTTTTTT.

CDR3 region: CASSSTGGNYGYTF. In nucleotides, the CDR3 is TGTGCCAGCAGCTCGACAGGGGGCAACTATGGCTACACCTTC. The chain has TRBV5-4 and TRBJ1-2; 10 positions agree with TRBD1. CDR3 length: 14 residues. Unmatched junction bases numbered 1, after V lost 3 bases and J lost 2 bases. Germline loops: CDR1 SGHNT, CDR2 YYREEE (reference sequence).

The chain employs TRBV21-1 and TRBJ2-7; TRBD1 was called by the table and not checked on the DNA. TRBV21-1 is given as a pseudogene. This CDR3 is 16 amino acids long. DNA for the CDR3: TGTGCCAGCAGCAAAGATCGGGACAGGGTCTTCCACGAGCAGTACTTC. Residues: CASSKDRDRVFHEQYF.

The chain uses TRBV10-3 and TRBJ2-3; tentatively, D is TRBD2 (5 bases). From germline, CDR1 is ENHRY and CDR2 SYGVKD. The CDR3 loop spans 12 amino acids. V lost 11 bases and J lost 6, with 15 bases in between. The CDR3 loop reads CAVGGSDDTQYF. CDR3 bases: TGTGCCGTAGGAGGCTCGGACGATACGCAGTATTTT.

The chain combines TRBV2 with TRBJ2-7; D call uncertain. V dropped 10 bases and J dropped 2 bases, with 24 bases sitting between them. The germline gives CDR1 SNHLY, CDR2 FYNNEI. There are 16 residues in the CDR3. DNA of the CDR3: TGTGCCACGGGTGATTTATTGGCGGATAGAACCTACGAGCAGTACTTC. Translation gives CATGDLLADRTYEQYF. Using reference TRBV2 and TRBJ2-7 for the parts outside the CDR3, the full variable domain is EPEVTQTPSHQVTQMGQEVILRCVPISNHLYFYWYRQILGQKVEFLVSFYNNEISEKSEIFDDQFSVERPDGSNFTLKIRSTKLEDSAMYFCATGDLLADRTYEQYFGPGTRLTVT.